Shown below are 28 T cell receptor beta chains from a single sample sequenced in a study of blood T cell repertoires in COVID-19. Here immunoSEQ multiplex PCR was the method, and the copy in TCRdb shows in-frame clones only, minus some. Of approximately 41,000 clones listed, under 85% are singletons. What was sequenced was peripheral blood. The receptors come from a woman older than 75 with acute or convalescent COVID-19.

The gene calls are TRBV29-1 and TRBJ2-1, with a possible D match to TRBD2 (6 bases). Germline-derived CDR1 and CDR2 are SQVTM and ANQGSEA. V was pared by 5 bases and J by 5 bases, with 13 bases between. The CDR3 is made up of 13 amino acids. The CDR3 loop reads CSVRRGGNNEQFF. The CDR3 bases are TGCAGCGTTAGACGGGGAGGAAACAATGAGCAGTTCTTC.

The V and J genes are TRBV7-2 and TRBJ2-7, with D possibly being TRBD2 (6 bases). The V gene lost 4 bases and the J gene lost 3 bases, with 22 bases spanning the gap. The CDR3 runs to 17 residues. Per the germline V gene, CDR1 is SGHTA and CDR2 is FQGNSA. CDR3: CASSSRPRGLIGYEQYF. The CDR3 DNA is TGTGCCAGCAGCTCCCGCCCCCGGGGACTGATAGGCTACGAGCAGTACTTC.

The V call is TRBV28, the J call TRBJ2-7; D not resolved. The germline gives CDR1 MDHEN, CDR2 SYDVKM. This CDR3 has 11 residues. The germline V and J ends were trimmed by 5 bases and 3 bases, with 5 bases remaining between them. DNA of the CDR3: TGTGCCAGCAGTACTTTCTACGAGCAGTACTTC. Translating it yields CASSTFYEQYF.

The table lists this clone with a count of one. This sequence joins TRBV4-1 and TRBJ1-1, with unresolved D. Trimming removed 5 bases from V and 1 base from J, with 11 bases in between. Germline V gene data show CDR1 as MGHRA and CDR2 as YSYEKL. This CDR3 has 14 amino acids. DNA for the CDR3: TGCGCCAGCAGCTTATTTCTTTGGAACACTGAAGCTTTCTTT. This encodes CASSLFLWNTEAFF.

V usage is TRBV5-4 and J usage is TRBJ2-5, with 8 bases that match TRBD1. The germline V gene has CDR1 SGHNT and CDR2 YYREEE (reference sequence). The trim removed 1 base at V and 5 bases at J, leaving 1 base unmatched. The CDR3 contains 13 residues. In DNA, the CDR3 is TGTGCCAGCAGCTTGAACAGGGGGGAGACCCAGTACTTC. Translated: CASSLNRGETQYF.

This chain joins TRBV5-5 and TRBJ1-2; possible D gene TRBD1, 5 bases. Between the trimmed V and J ends, which lost 2 bases and 4 bases, there was a span of 15 bases. The length of the CDR3 is 15 residues. Germline V CDR1 and CDR2: SGHKS, YYEKEE (reference sequence). The CDR3 coding sequence is TGTGCCAGCAGCTTAGGTCCAGACAGCGTCTATGGCTACACCTTC. Translation gives CASSLGPDSVYGYTF.

J is TRBJ1-2 and V is TRBV6-5, with D possibly TRBD1 on 6 matching bases. CDR1 is MNHEY and CDR2 is SVGAGI in the germline V gene. V gave up 7 bases and J gave up 3 bases, with 9 bases separating them. The CDR3 runs 12 residues. This CDR3 reads CASNSGDYGYTF. The CDR3, as DNA: TGTGCCAGCAACTCAGGGGACTATGGCTACACCTTC.

The V call is TRBV6-5, the J call TRBJ2-7; D is undetermined. The CDR3 loop spans 14 amino acids. V shed 6 bases and J shed 0 bases, with 12 bases lying between them. Germline V gene sequence: CDR1 MNHEY, CDR2 SVGAGI. Here the CDR3 DNA reads TGTGCCAGCAGCTACCTAAGTAGCTCCTACGAGCAGTACTTC. It encodes CASSYLSSSYEQYF.

V usage is TRBV7-9 and J usage is TRBJ1-1; no clear D gene. The V and J ends lost 1 base and 5 bases respectively, with 17 bases between them. Germline CDR1 and CDR2: SEHNR and FQNEAQ (reference sequence). CDR3 length: 16 residues. The CDR3, as DNA: TGTGCCAGCAGCTTAGGCGGGATCGGGGTAGGGACTGAAGCTTTCTTT. Protein product: CASSLGGIGVGTEAFF. Drawing the rest from reference TRBV7-9 and TRBJ1-1, the complete variable domain is DTGVSQNPRHKITKRGQNVTFRCDPISEHNRLYWYRQTLGQGPEFLTYFQNEAQLEKSRLLSDRFSAERPKGSFSTLEIQRTEQGDSAMYLCASSLGGIGVGTEAFFGQGTRLTVV.

The rearrangement uses TRBV29-1 and TRBJ1-3, with 8 bases matching TRBD1. The V gene's germline CDR1 is SQVTM and CDR2 ANQGSEA. J gave up 3 bases and V 6 bases, and 4 bases lay outside the gene matches. The length of the CDR3 is 13 residues. CDR3 nucleotides: TGCAGCGTCGGGGGGACAGGTGGAAACACCATATATTTT. Translating gives CSVGGTGGNTIYF.

V and J are TRBV5-1 and TRBJ2-7, with TRBD2 matching 8 bases. In germline, CDR1 is SGHRS, CDR2 YFSETQ. V gave up 3 bases and J gave up 6 bases; unmatched junction bases: 5. The CDR3 spans 13 residues. As DNA, the CDR3 is TGCGCCAGCAGCTCCGGGACTAGAATCGAGCAGTACTTC. Translation gives CASSSGTRIEQYF. Based on the CDR3 plus reference TRBV5-1 and TRBJ2-7, the full variable domain is KAGVTQTPRYLIKTRGQQVTLSCSPISGHRSVSWYQQTPGQGLQFLFEYFSETQRNKGNFPGRFSGRQFSNSRSEMNVSTLELGDSALYLCASSSGTRIEQYFGPGTRLTVT.

This clone was picked up one time. This rearrangement joins TRBV30 to TRBJ1-1, with TRBD1 matching over 8 bases. V was clipped by 3 bases and J by 2 bases; unmatched bases: 2. Germline V gives CDR1 GTSNPN, CDR2 SVGIG (reference sequence). The CDR3 has 13 amino acids. The CDR3 nucleotides read TGTGCCTGGAGGACAGGGGCTAACACTGAAGCTTTCTTT. Its protein is CAWRTGANTEAFF. The entire variable domain, with the rest obtained from reference TRBV30 and TRBJ1-1, is as follows: SQTIHQWPATLVQPVGSPLSLECTVEGTSNPNLYWYRQAAGRGLQLLFYSVGIGQISSEVPQNLSASRPQDRQFILSSKKLLLSDSGFYLCAWRTGANTEAFFGQGTRLTVV.

The rearrangement links TRBV18 to TRBJ1-6, with TRBD1 matching 10 bases. CDR1 KGHSH and CDR2 LQKENI come from the germline V gene. The V and J ends lost 3 bases and 9 bases, in that order; junction bases with no gene match: 8. The CDR3 totals 16 residues. The CDR3 loop reads CASSPPGQGLGSPLHF. For the CDR3, the DNA is TGTGCCAGCTCACCGCCGGGACAGGGGCTGGGTTCACCCCTCCACTTT.

V is TRBV4-3 and J is TRBJ1-2; maybe TRBD1 (5 bases). Per the germline V gene, CDR1 is LGHNA and CDR2 is YSLEER. Trimming removed 0 bases from V and 7 bases from J, with 6 bases in between. The CDR3 is 12 amino acids. Here the CDR3 DNA reads TGCGCCAGCAGCCAAGATGACAGTGGCTACACCTTC. Translating gives CASSQDDSGYTF.

CDR3 sequence reads: CACTGSSYEQYF. The CDR3 DNA is TGTGCCTGTACAGGTTCCTCCTACGAGCAGTACTTC. This chain links TRBV30 with TRBJ2-7; a weak D match, TRBD1 (5 bases). V was cut by 6 bases and J by 0 bases, with 9 bases left in between. Germline V lookup: CDR1 GTSNPN, CDR2 SVGIG (reference sequence). The CDR3 consists of 12 residues.

The chain is built from TRBV7-2 and TRBJ2-1; perhaps TRBD2 as D (6 bases). Germline CDR1 reads SGHTA; CDR2 reads FQGNSA. V shed 5 bases and J shed 9 bases, with 14 bases lying between them. The CDR3 extends over 13 amino acids. The CDR3, as DNA: TGTGCCAGCAGCACTTGGGTGGAGGGTGAGCAGTTCTTC. Translated, it gives CASSTWVEGEQFF. The variable domain in full, completed from reference TRBV7-2 and TRBJ2-1, reads GAGVSQSPSNKVTEKGKDVELRCDPISGHTALYWYRQSLGQGLEFLIYFQGNSAPDKSGLPSDRFSAERTGGSVSTLTIQRTQQEDSAVYLCASSTWVEGEQFFGPGTRLTVL.

The V call is TRBV28, the J call TRBJ2-3, with 11 bases matching TRBD2. Germline-derived CDR1 and CDR2 are MDHEN and SYDVKM. The J segment lost 4 bases and the V segment lost 8 bases, leaving 8 bases of the junction unmatched. The CDR3 length is 15 residues. The CDR3 DNA sequence: TGTGCCAGCGGACCCTTTAGCGGGGGGGCAGATACGCAGTATTTT. Protein product: CASGPFSGGADTQYF.

This clone showed up just once. The chain recombines TRBV27 with TRBJ2-7; D remains ambiguous. CDR1 is MNHEY and CDR2 is SMNVEV in the germline V gene (reference sequence). The CDR3 has 15 amino acids. Trimming removed 10 bases at V and 2 bases at J, with 21 bases between. CDR3 DNA sequence: TGTGCCACCCTCTTGCGATCCTTAAAAGCCTACGAGCAGTACTTC. As protein: CATLLRSLKAYEQYF.

The J gene is TRBJ2-6, the V gene TRBV19, with 7 bases that match TRBD1. The germline V gene encodes CDR1 LNHDA and CDR2 SQIVND (reference sequence). With V trimmed by 10 bases and J by 0 bases, 12 bases remained unmatched. The CDR3 is made up of 17 amino acids. In DNA, the CDR3 is TGTGCCACTTCGGACAGGCCAGGAACCTCTGGGGCCAACGTCCTGACTTTC. Translating gives CATSDRPGTSGANVLTF.

The chain joins TRBV3-1 (or the pseudogene TRBV3-2) to TRBJ1-2; 12 nucleotides align to TRBD1. Unmatched junction bases numbered 13, after V lost 3 bases and J lost 8 bases. CDR1 and CDR2 (germline): LGHDT, YNNKEL (reference sequence). This CDR3 contains 17 residues. Written as DNA, the CDR3 is TGTGCCAGCAGCCAGGCCGGGACAGGGGGCGCCCCAAACGGCTACACCTTC. The encoded protein is CASSQAGTGGAPNGYTF.

This chain connects TRBV2 to TRBJ1-2; no reliable D call. Germline V lookup: CDR1 SNHLY, CDR2 FYNNEI. Between the trimmed V and J ends, which lost 8 bases and 5 bases, there was a span of 6 bases. This CDR3 region has 10 residues. Written as DNA, the CDR3 is TGTGCCAGCGGAGAATATGGCTACACCTTC. Translating gives CASGEYGYTF.

This chain links TRBV7-8 with TRBJ1-5; D call uncertain. This CDR3 is 15 amino acids long. V lost 5 bases to trimming and J lost 0 bases, with 11 bases between them. The germline V gene has CDR1 SGHVS and CDR2 FQNEAQ. For the CDR3, the DNA is TGTGCCAGCAGCCTGCAGCAGGATAGCAATCAGCCCCAGCATTTT. It yields the protein CASSLQQDSNQPQHF.

The chain carries TRBV6-2 or TRBV6-3 and TRBJ2-1, with D perhaps TRBD2 (6 bases). CDR1 is MNHEY and CDR2 is SVGEGT in the germline V gene. The V end was cut by 4 bases, the J end by 10 bases, with 17 bases between. CDR3 size: 14 residues. The CDR3 here is CASSSRGSGLEQFF. The CDR3 coding sequence is TGTGCCAGCAGTTCCCGGGGGTCAGGACTAGAGCAGTTCTTC.

V and J are TRBV4-3 and TRBJ1-6; D might be TRBD1 (6 bases). V was cut by 6 bases and J by 5 bases, with 8 bases left in between. CDR1 LGHNA and CDR2 YSLEER come from the germline V gene. This CDR3 has 13 amino acids. CDR3 protein: CASRDSNNSPLHF. CDR3 nucleotide sequence: TGCGCCAGCAGGGACAGCAATAATTCACCCCTCCACTTT.

V is TRBV29-1 and J is TRBJ2-1; D is ambiguous. From germline, CDR1 is SQVTM and CDR2 ANQGSEA. V lost 4 bases and J lost 5, with 3 bases in between. The CDR3 has 10 amino acids. Here the CDR3 reads CSVADNEQFF. CDR3 DNA: TGCAGCGTTGCTGACAATGAGCAGTTCTTC.

CDR3 in amino acids: CASSDPRPGAAYNEQFF. The CDR3 nucleotides read TGTGCCAGCAGTGACCCACGGCCAGGGGCCGCCTACAATGAGCAGTTCTTC. The rearrangement uses TRBV6-4 and TRBJ2-1; D possibly corresponds to TRBD1 (6 bases). The CDR3 extends over 17 amino acids. V lost 2 bases and J 2 bases, leaving 16 bases between the germline ends. From germline, CDR1 is MRHNA and CDR2 SNTAGT.

The chain has TRBV7-2 and TRBJ2-7; a weak D match, TRBD1 (6 bases). Germline-derived CDR1 and CDR2 are SGHTA and FQGNSA. Between the trimmed V and J ends, which lost 4 bases and 1 base, there was a span of 8 bases. The CDR3 contains 13 residues. CDR3 residues: CASSSGQSYEQYF. CDR3 coding DNA: TGTGCCAGCAGCTCCGGACAGTCCTACGAGCAGTACTTC.

The rearrangement joins TRBV7-9 to TRBJ1-4; TRBD1 agrees at 7 bases. Germline loops: CDR1 SEHNR, CDR2 FQNEAQ (reference sequence). The CDR3 sequence is 12 residues long. With V trimmed by 4 bases and J by 14 bases, 7 bases remained unmatched. The CDR3: CASSYTGTALFF. CDR3 in DNA: TGTGCCAGCAGCTACACCGGGACAGCGCTGTTTTTT. The full variable domain, its missing parts supplied by reference TRBV7-9 and TRBJ1-4, is DTGVSQNPRHKITKRGQNVTFRCDPISEHNRLYWYRQTLGQGPEFLTYFQNEAQLEKSRLLSDRFSAERPKGSFSTLEIQRTEQGDSAMYLCASSYTGTALFFGSGTQLSVL.